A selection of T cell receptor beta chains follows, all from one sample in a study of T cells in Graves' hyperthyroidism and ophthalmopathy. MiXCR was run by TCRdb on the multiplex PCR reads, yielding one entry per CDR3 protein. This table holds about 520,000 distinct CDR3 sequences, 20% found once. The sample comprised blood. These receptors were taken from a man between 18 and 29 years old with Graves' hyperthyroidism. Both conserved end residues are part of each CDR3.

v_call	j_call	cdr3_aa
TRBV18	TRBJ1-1	CASSPRTGKETEAFF
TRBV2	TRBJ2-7	CASSEALGYEQYF
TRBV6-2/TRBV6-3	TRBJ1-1	CASSYGGYTEAFF
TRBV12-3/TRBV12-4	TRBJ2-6	CASSPRISGANVLTF
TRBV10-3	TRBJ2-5	CAIREGVGQETQYF
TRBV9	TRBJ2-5	CASSKDGQETQYF
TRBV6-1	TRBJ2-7	CASSEPKSRFRTDEQYF
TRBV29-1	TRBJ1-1	CSANKAVNTEAFF
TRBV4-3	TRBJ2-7	CASSQVGARGAYEQYF
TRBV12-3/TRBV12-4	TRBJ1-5	CASSLRMGGRDNQPQHF
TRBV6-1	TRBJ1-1	CASTEPGRTTEAFF
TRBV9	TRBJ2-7	CASSPWTDSYEQYF
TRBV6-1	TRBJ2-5	CASSETGMIETQYF
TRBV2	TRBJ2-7	CASRYGAGGGNEQYF
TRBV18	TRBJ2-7	CASSQGRNSYEQYF
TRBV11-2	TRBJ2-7	CASSFDGRATYEQYF
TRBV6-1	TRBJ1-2	CASSATGTTNYGYTF
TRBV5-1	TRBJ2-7	CASSFSSGGAYEQYF